The clone carrying this TCR beta chain is a singleton in its sample. The Seattle patients joined while their infection was active and were tracked longitudinally afterward. Germline V gene data show CDR1 as KGHSH and CDR2 as LQKENI. This CDR3 has 13 residues. Trimming pared 3 bases from V and 3 bases from J, leaving 6 bases between. Authors' analysis steps: Estimation of nucleated cell counts was performed using reference gene primer amplification. Libraries were prepared by immunoSEQ multiplex PCR; TCRdb keeps only in-frame clonotypes and omits some of them. V and J calls and clone size are as listed in that table; D and trimming were resolved from the DNA. The sample carries 150,000 or so clones, around nine tenths recorded once. This sample was taken from a study of blood T cell repertoires in COVID-19. Study-wide background: Sites in the United States, Italy and Spain provided acute and convalescent COVID-19 samples. T cells, B-cell-depleted T cells, or PBMCs provided the cDNA or gDNA that served as material.

Sequenced input: peripheral blood. The source of this sequence is a woman in her seventies with COVID-19, enrolled during active disease. The genes are TRBV18 and TRBJ1-5, with a tentative D call TRBD1 (5 bases). The CDR3 nucleotides are TGTGCCAGCTCACCGGACACCAATCAGCCCCAGCATTTT. Translated: CASSPDTNQPQHF.